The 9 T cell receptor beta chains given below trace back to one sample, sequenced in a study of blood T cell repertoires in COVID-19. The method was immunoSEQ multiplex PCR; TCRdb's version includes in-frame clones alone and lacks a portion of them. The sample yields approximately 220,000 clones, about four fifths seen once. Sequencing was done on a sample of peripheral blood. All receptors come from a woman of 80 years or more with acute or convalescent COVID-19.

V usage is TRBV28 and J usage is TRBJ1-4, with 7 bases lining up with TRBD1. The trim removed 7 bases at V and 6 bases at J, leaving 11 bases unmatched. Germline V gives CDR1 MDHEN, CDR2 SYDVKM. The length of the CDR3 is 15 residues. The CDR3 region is CASTLDRAGYEKLFF. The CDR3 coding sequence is TGTGCCAGCACCCTAGACAGGGCGGGATATGAAAAACTGTTTTTT. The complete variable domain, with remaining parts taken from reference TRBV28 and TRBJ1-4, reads DVKVTQSSRYLVKRTGEKVFLECVQDMDHENMFWYRQDPGLGLRLIYFSYDVKMKEKGDIPEGYSVSREKKERFSLILESASTNQTSMYLCASTLDRAGYEKLFFGSGTQLSVL.

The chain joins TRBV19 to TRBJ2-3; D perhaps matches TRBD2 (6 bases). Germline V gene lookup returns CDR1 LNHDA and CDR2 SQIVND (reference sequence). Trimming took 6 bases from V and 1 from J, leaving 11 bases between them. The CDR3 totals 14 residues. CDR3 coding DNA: TGTGCCAGTAGAACGCGGGACCGCACAGATACGCAGTATTTT. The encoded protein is CASRTRDRTDTQYF. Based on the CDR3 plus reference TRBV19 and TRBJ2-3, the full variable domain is DGGITQSPKYLFRKEGQNVTLSCEQNLNHDAMYWYRQDPGQGLRLIYYSQIVNDFQKGDIAEGYSVSREKKESFPLTVTSAQKNPTAFYLCASRTRDRTDTQYFGPGTRLTVL.

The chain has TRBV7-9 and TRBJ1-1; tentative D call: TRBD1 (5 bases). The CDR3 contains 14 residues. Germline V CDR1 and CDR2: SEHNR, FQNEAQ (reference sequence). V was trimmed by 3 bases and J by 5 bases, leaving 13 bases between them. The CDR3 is CASSFFREGTEAFF. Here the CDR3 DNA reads TGTGCCAGCAGCTTCTTCAGGGAAGGAACTGAAGCTTTCTTT.

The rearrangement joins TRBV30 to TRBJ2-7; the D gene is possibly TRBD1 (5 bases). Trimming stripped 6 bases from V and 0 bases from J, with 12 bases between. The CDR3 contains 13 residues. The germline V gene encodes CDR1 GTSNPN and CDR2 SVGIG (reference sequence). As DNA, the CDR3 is TGTGCCTGCAAAAACAGGTACTCCTACGAGCAGTACTTC. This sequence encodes CACKNRYSYEQYF.

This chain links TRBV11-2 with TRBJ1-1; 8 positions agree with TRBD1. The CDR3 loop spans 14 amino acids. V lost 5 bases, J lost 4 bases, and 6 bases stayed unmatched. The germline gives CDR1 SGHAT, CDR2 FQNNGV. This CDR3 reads CASSQDRGGTEAFF. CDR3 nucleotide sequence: TGTGCCAGCAGCCAAGACAGGGGAGGCACTGAAGCTTTCTTT.

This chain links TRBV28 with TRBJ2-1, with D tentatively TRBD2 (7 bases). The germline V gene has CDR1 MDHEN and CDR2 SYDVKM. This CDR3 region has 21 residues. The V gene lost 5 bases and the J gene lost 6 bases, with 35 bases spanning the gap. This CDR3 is CASSRGSQGGSTGGLTNEQFF. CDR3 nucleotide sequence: TGTGCCAGCAGTCGCGGTTCACAGGGCGGGAGCACAGGCGGGCTGACCAATGAGCAGTTCTTC.

The CDR3: CAWSPQGVETQYF. Here the CDR3 DNA reads TGTGCCTGGAGTCCACAGGGGGTGGAGACCCAGTACTTC. The chain combines TRBV30 with TRBJ2-5; TRBD1 matches at 8 bases. Germline assignment: CDR1 GTSNPN and CDR2 SVGIG (reference sequence). V dropped 2 bases and J dropped 5; count of bases not matched to a gene: 4. The CDR3 runs to 13 residues.

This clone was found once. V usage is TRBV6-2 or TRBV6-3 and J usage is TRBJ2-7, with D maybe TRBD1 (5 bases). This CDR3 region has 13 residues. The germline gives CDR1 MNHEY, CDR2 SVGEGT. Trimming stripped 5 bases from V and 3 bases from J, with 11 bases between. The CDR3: CASSLHDSYEQYF. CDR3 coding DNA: TGTGCCAGCAGTCTCCATGACAGCTACGAGCAGTACTTC.

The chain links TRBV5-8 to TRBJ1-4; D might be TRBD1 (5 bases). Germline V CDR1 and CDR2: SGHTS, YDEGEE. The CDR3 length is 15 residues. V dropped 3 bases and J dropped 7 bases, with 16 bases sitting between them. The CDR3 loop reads CASSSEGFSSEKLFF. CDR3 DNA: TGTGCCAGCAGCTCGGAGGGGTTCTCGTCTGAAAAACTGTTTTTT.